This entry features one T cell receptor (beta chain) sequence. The antigen remains unidentified. This sample was included in a study of metastatic and nonmetastatic thyroid tumors. Turning to the study itself: Malignant thyroid and benign thyroid patients provided blood and tumor or nodule tissue whose repertoires were compared.

From germline, CDR1 is LGHNA and CDR2 YNFKEQ. The ends lost 4 bases at V and 5 bases at J; junction bases unmatched: 7. The CDR3 is 14 amino acids. The study's findings and limits: For both blood and tumor, malignant thyroid tumors reportedly showed significantly higher TCR beta diversity than benign nodules did.

All patients were untreated before thyroid surgery. In the original analysis: Using the CDR3 differences seen across clinicopathological groups, the authors built a distant-metastasis classifier for papillary thyroid cancer, which was meant to discriminate distant-metastatic patients. TCRdb ran MiXCR on the PCR reads. TCRdb's processing, not the authors' own work, is the source of the V and J calls. The sample records about 30,000 clones, less than 30% being singletons. This clonotype originated in a female donor with papillary thyroid cancer or a benign thyroid nodule (not recorded which). Some clones in this sample may be carry-over from other donors' samples. V usage is TRBV4-2 and J usage is TRBJ1-2; 7 bases align to TRBD1. Sample: blood. The CDR3 region has the DNA TGTGCCAGCAGCCTCCAGGGGGGAGGGTATGGCTACACCTTC. Translating gives CASSLQGGGYGYTF.